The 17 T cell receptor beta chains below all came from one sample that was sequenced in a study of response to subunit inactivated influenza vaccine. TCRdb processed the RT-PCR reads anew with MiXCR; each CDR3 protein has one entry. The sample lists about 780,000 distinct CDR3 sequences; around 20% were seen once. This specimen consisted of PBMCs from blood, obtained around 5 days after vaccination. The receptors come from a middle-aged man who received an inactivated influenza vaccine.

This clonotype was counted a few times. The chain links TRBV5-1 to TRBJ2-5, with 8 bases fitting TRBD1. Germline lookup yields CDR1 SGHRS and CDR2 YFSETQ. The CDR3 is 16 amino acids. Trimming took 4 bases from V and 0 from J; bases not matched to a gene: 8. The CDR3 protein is CASSRSGQGDQETQYF. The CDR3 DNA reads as TGCGCCAGCAGCCGTAGTGGACAGGGCGACCAAGAGACCCAGTACTTC.

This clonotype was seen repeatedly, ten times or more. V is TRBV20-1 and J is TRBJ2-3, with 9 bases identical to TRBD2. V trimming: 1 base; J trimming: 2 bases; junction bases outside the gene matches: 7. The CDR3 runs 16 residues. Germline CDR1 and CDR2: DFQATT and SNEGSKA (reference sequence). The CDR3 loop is CSARGAGGPVTDTQYF. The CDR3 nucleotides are TGCAGTGCTAGAGGGGCGGGGGGGCCAGTCACAGATACGCAGTATTTT.

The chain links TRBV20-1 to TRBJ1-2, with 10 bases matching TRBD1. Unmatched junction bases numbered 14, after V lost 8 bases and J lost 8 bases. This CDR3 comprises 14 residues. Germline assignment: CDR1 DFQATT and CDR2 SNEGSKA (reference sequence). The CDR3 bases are TGCAGTCTTTCCCAGGGACAGGGGTCTTGGGGCTACACCTTC. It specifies CSLSQGQGSWGYTF.

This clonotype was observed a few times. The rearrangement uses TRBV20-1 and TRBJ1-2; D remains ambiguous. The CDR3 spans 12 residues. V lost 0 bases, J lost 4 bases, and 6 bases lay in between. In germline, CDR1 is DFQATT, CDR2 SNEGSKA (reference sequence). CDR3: CSARDGSYGYTF. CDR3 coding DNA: TGCAGTGCTAGAGACGGGTCCTATGGCTACACCTTC.

This chain's CDR3 is CATSSTSGRTNSYEQYF. CDR3 coding DNA: TGTGCCACCAGCTCGACTAGCGGGAGAACTAACTCCTACGAGCAGTACTTC. The chain has TRBV15 and TRBJ2-7; TRBD2 agrees at 12 bases. With V trimmed by 5 bases and J by 0 bases, 8 bases remained unmatched. The germline V gene encodes CDR1 LNHNV and CDR2 YYDKDF (reference sequence). The CDR3 spans 17 residues.

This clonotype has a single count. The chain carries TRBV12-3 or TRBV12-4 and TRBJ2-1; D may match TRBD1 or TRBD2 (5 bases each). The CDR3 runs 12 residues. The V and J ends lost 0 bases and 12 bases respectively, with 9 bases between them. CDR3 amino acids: CASSLAVGAQFF. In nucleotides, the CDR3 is TGTGCCAGCAGTTTAGCAGTCGGGGCGCAGTTCTTC.

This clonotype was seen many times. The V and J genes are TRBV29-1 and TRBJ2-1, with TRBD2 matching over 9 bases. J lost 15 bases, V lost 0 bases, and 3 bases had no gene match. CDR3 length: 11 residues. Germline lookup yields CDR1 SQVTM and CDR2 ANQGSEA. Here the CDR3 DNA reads TGCAGCGTTGAAGAAGCGGGAGGCAGGTTCTTC. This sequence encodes CSVEEAGGRFF.

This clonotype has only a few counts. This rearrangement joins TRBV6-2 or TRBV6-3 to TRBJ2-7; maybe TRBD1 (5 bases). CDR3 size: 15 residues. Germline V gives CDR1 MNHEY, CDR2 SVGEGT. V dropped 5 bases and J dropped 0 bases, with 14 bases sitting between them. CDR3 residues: CASSPDSKPSYEQYF. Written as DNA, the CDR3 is TGTGCCAGCAGTCCCGACAGCAAACCCTCCTACGAGCAGTACTTC.

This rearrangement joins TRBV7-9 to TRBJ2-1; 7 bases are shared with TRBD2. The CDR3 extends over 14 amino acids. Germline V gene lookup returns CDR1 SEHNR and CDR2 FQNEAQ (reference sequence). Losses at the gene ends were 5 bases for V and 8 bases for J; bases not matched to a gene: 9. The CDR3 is CASSPRWGGDEQFF. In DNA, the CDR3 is TGTGCCAGCAGCCCCAGGTGGGGGGGTGATGAGCAGTTCTTC. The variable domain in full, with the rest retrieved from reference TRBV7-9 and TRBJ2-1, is DTGVSQNPRHKITKRGQNVTFRCDPISEHNRLYWYRQTLGQGPEFLTYFQNEAQLEKSRLLSDRFSAERPKGSFSTLEIQRTEQGDSAMYLCASSPRWGGDEQFFGPGTRLTVL.

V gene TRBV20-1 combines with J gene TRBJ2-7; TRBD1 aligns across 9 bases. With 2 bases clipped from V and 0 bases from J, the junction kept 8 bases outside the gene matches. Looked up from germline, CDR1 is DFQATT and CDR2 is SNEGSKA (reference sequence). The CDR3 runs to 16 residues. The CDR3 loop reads CSARSPQTGGSYEQYF. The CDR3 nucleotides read TGCAGTGCTAGATCCCCCCAGACAGGGGGCTCCTACGAGCAGTACTTC.

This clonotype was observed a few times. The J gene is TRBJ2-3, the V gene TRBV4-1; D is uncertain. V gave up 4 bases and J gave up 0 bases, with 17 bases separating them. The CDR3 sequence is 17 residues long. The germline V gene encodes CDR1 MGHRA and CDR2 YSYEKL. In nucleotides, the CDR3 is TGCGCCAGCAGCCGGACCACAACGGCCCTTAGCACAGATACGCAGTATTTT. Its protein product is CASSRTTTALSTDTQYF.

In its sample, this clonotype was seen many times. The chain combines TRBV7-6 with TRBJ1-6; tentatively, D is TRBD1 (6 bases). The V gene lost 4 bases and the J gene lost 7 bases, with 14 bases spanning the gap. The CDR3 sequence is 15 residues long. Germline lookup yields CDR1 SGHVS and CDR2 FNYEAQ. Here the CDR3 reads CASSSRTVGNSPLHF. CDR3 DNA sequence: TGTGCCAGCAGCTCCCGGACAGTTGGGAATTCACCCCTCCACTTT. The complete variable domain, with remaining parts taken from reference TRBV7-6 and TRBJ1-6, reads GAGVSQSPRYKVTKRGQDVALRCDPISGHVSLYWYRQALGQGPEFLTYFNYEAQQDKSGLPNDRFSAERPEGSISTLTIQRTEQRDSAMYRCASSSRTVGNSPLHFGNGTRLTVT.

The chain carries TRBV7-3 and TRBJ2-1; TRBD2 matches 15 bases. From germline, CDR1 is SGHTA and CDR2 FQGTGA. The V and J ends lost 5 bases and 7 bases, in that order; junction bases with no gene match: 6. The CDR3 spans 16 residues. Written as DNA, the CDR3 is TGTGCCAGCAGCCCCGGGACTAGCGGGAGGTGGAATGAGCAGTTCTTC. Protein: CASSPGTSGRWNEQFF.

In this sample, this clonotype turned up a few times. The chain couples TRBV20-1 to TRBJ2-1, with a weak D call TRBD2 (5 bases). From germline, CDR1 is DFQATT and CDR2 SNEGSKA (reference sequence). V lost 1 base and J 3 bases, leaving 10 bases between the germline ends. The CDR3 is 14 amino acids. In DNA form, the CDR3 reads TGCAGTGCTAGAGGAGCTAGCTTCTACAATGAGCAGTTCTTC. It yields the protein CSARGASFYNEQFF.

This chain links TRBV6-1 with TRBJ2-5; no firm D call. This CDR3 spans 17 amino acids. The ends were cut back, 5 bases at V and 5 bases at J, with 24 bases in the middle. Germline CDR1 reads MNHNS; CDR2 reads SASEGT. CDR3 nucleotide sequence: TGTGCCAGCAGTAGACCGGCCTGGAAGTTTCCCCATGAGACCCAGTACTTC. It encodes CASSRPAWKFPHETQYF.

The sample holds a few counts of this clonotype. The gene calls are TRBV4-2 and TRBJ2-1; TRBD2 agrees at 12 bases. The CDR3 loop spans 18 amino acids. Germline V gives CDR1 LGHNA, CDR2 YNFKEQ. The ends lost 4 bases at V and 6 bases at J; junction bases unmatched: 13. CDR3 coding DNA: TGTGCCAGCAGCCTTAGCCTTTCTACTAGCGGGGGGACCAATGAGCAGTTCTTC. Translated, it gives CASSLSLSTSGGTNEQFF.

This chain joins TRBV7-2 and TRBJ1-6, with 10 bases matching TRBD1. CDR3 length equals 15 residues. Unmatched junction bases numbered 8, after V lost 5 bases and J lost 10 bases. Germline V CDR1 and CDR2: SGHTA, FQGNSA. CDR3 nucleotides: TGTGCCAGCAGCATACTGACAGGGGGCGGATCACCCCTCCACTTT. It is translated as CASSILTGGGSPLHF.